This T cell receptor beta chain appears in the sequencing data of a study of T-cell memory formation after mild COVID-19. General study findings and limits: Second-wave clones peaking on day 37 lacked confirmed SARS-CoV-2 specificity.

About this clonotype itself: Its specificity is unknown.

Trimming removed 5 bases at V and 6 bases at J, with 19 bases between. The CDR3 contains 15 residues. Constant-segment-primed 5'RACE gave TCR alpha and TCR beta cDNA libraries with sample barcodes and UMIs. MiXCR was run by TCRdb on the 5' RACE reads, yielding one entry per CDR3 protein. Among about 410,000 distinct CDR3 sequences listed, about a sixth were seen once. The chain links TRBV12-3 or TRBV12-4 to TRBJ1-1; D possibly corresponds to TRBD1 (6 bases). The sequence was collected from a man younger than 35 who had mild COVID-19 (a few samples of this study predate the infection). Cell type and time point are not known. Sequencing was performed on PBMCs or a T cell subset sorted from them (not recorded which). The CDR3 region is CASSSLGGLFPEAFF. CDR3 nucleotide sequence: TGTGCCAGCAGTAGCCTCGGGGGGCTCTTTCCTGAAGCTTTCTTT.